The present T cell receptor (beta chain) was sequenced within a study of T cells after yellow fever vaccination. Looking at the study overall: SMART-Seq v4 Ultra Low Input prepared libraries from low-cell fractions.

V lost 6 bases and J 6 bases, leaving 12 bases between the germline ends. The CDR3 contains 12 residues. CDR1 and CDR2 (germline): DFQATT, SNEGSKA (reference sequence). General study results and limits: There was a possibility that FACS-sorted repertoires contained abundant clonotypes contaminating from the bulk population. Just a small share of clonotypes turned up in the CD4 compartment as well as the CD8 compartment. Primary-vaccination clones mostly resurfaced post-booster (approximately 96% CD4, approximately 90% CD8).

This clonotype was detected many times. The target antigen is unknown. TCRdb processed the 5' RACE reads anew with MiXCR; each CDR3 protein has one entry. The sample shows some 320,000 distinct CDR3 sequences, about 4.5% of them seen only once. The material was PBMCs, obtained 15 days after the yellow fever booster vaccination. The sequence came from a man aged 18 to 29 who received the YFV17D yellow fever vaccine. This rearrangement joins TRBV20-1 to TRBJ1-5, with D hard to call. As DNA, the CDR3 is TGCAGTGCCCTTGGCGGGCGTCAGCCCCAGCATTTT. It translates to CSALGGRQPQHF.